The source of this TCR beta chain is a study of T cells after yellow fever vaccination. Study-level findings and limits: Only a minor proportion of clonotypes was detected across both CD4 and CD8 compartments. Abundant contaminating clonotypes from the bulk population could appear in FACS-sorted repertoires.

5'RACE template switching produced TCR cDNA carrying a universal primer site and UMIs. Each CDR3 protein is one row after TCRdb ran MiXCR on the 5' RACE reads. The sample holds tens of thousands of distinct CDR3 sequences, approximately 8% seen once. Germline V lookup: CDR1 MNHEY, CDR2 SMNVEV (reference sequence). V lost 5 bases, J lost 0 bases, and 17 bases lay in between. The CDR3 consists of 16 residues. This clonotype was recorded many times. The target antigen is unknown. The TCR originated in a man aged 25-40 years who received the YFV17D yellow fever vaccine. This specimen was CD8+ T cells sorted from PBMCs, taken 15 days after the yellow fever booster vaccination. The rearrangement links TRBV27 to TRBJ2-7, with D possibly being TRBD2 (6 bases). This CDR3 reads CASSPTLATSSYEQYF. CDR3 bases: TGTGCCAGCAGTCCTACACTAGCCACGAGCTCCTACGAGCAGTACTTC.